These 25 T cell receptor beta chains came from one sample sequenced in a study of molecular identifiers for immune sequencing clone quantification (dated by TCRdb to the late 2010s). The method behind the library was PCR. The sample was run on an Illumina HiSeq 4000. TCRdb reran the public reads through fastp at Q25 and MiXCR, keeping productive beta chains. A single entry per CDR3 protein holds the most common genes and DNA from its merged rows. This sample comprises 300,000 to 400,000 distinct CDR3 sequences, 20% to 25% of them detected only once. The ten biggest clones cover 0.7% to 0.9% of the sample. Sequenced material: naive CD8+ T cells from blood, with Jurkat cell RNA spiked in. According to the study, the label for this sample's cell subset or site signals: FACS-sorted CD8+CD4-CCR7+CD45RA+ naive T cells. These receptors came from a human donor in good health. Some libraries in this study had Jurkat cell RNA spiked in.

This clonotype has at least ten counts. The chain combines TRBV6-5 with TRBJ2-7; D not resolved. CDR1 is MNHEY, CDR2 SVGAGI, per germline. With 0 bases removed from V and 3 bases from J, the gap between germline ends came to 3 bases. This CDR3 is 12 amino acids long. The CDR3 is CASSYSRYEQYF. The CDR3 DNA sequence: TGTGCCAGCAGTTACTCCCGCTACGAGCAGTACTTC.

Comment on this clonotype: A much larger clone lies a single base off, so this may be a read error. Because it lacks the conserved phenylalanine or tryptophan at the end, this CDR3 is likely a read error. This rearrangement joins TRBV5-3 to TRBJ1-1; the D is unclear. TRBV5-3 is classed as an ORF, of uncertain function. The CDR3 consists of 14 residues. The CDR3 DNA is TGTGCCAGCAGCTTCTCCCCCGGGAGCACTGAAGCTTTCTTA. Amino acids: CASSFSPGSTEAFL.

This clonotype appeared many times. This sequence joins TRBV5-1 and TRBJ1-3; perhaps TRBD1 as D (5 bases). Looked up from germline, CDR1 is SGHRS and CDR2 is YFSETQ. Trimming took off 0 bases at V and 4 bases at J, with 11 bases between the two ends. This CDR3 region has 15 residues. In DNA form, the CDR3 reads TGCGCCAGCAGCTTGGCCGGGCAGGGAGGAAACACCATATATTTT. This translates into CASSLAGQGGNTIYF.

On this clonotype itself: With a much larger clone just one base away, this may be a read error. The CDR3: CASSQGSGNGYEQYF. The CDR3 nucleotides read TGCGCCAGCAGCCAAGGTTCAGGGAATGGTTACGAGCAGTACTTC. The genes are TRBV4-1 and TRBJ2-7, with a weak D call TRBD1 (5 bases). The ends were cut back, 1 base at V and 4 bases at J, with 14 bases in the middle. CDR1 is MGHRA, CDR2 YSYEKL, per germline. CDR3 size: 15 residues.

A few counts support this clonotype. The chain combines TRBV14 with TRBJ2-7; TRBD2 agrees at 13 bases. Germline CDR1 SGHDN, CDR2 FVKESK. The CDR3 spans 15 residues. V gave up 3 bases and J gave up 5 bases; unmatched junction bases: 4. CDR3 residues: CASSQTSGGFNEQYF. As DNA, the CDR3 is TGTGCCAGCAGCCAGACTAGCGGGGGGTTCAACGAGCAGTACTTC. The whole variable domain, filled in from reference TRBV14 and TRBJ2-7, reads EAGVTQFPSHSVIEKGQTVTLRCDPISGHDNLYWYRRVMGKEIKFLLHFVKESKQDESGMPNNRFLAERTGGTYSTLKVQPAELEDSGVYFCASSQTSGGFNEQYFGPGTRLTVT.

The chain's CDR3 is CASSQGQGELNTEAFF. The CDR3 DNA follows: TGTGCCAGCAGCCAAGGACAGGGTGAACTGAACACTGAAGCTTTCTTT. This chain connects TRBV3-1 to TRBJ1-1, with 7 nucleotides matching TRBD1. V trimming: 1 base; J trimming: 0 bases; junction bases outside the gene matches: 5. Per germline, CDR1 LGHDT and CDR2 YNNKEL (reference sequence). The CDR3 contains 16 residues.

Concerning this clonotype itself: This may be a read error: a much more frequent sequence differs by one nucleotide. This sequence joins TRBV7-2 and TRBJ2-1; the match to TRBD2 covers 12 bases. The germline V gene encodes CDR1 SGHTA and CDR2 FQGNSA. CDR3 length: 16 residues. CDR3 DNA: TGTGCCAGCAGCTTTTGGACTAGCGGGATCTACGATGAGCAGTTCTTC. Its protein product is CASSFWTSGIYDEQFF.

At least ten counts were recorded for this clonotype. The V call is TRBV7-6, the J call TRBJ2-4; D may be TRBD1 (8 bases). Per the germline V gene, CDR1 is SGHVS and CDR2 is FNYEAQ. The CDR3 is 12 residues long. V lost 5 bases to trimming and J lost 13 bases, with 15 bases between them. CDR3 DNA: TGTGCCAGCAGCGATACAGGGGGGGGGCAGTACTTC. Its protein product is CASSDTGGGQYF.

Worth noting for this clonotype: This may stem from a read error, because a much larger clone lies one nucleotide away. The rearrangement uses TRBV28 and TRBJ2-7; D is possibly TRBD2 (6 bases). Germline loops: CDR1 MDHEN, CDR2 SYDVKM. The ends were cut back, 5 bases at V and 7 bases at J, with 18 bases in the middle. This CDR3 contains 14 residues. The CDR3 here is CASSIRVRLAEQYF. The CDR3 coding sequence is TGTGCCAGCAGTATAAGGGTTCGGCTAGCGGAGCAGTACTTC.

At least ten counts were recorded for this clonotype. This sequence joins TRBV28 and TRBJ2-5; possible D gene TRBD2, 6 bases. Trimming took off 8 bases at V and 3 bases at J, with 13 bases between the two ends. CDR1 and CDR2 (germline): MDHEN, SYDVKM. The CDR3 totals 13 residues. CDR3 protein: CASEGGIEETQYF. The CDR3 DNA reads TGTGCCAGCGAGGGCGGGATCGAAGAGACCCAGTACTTC.

This clonotype was counted ten times or more. The chain links TRBV6-2 or TRBV6-3 to TRBJ2-7; D possibly corresponds to TRBD2 (5 bases). Trimming stripped 5 bases from V and 1 base from J, with 9 bases between. Germline CDR1 and CDR2: MNHEY and SVGEGT. The CDR3 extends over 13 amino acids. The CDR3, as DNA: TGTGCCAGCAGTGCAGACTATTCCTACGAGCAGTACTTC. It translates to CASSADYSYEQYF.

In its sample, this clonotype was seen many times. The V gene is TRBV9, the J gene TRBJ2-3, with a possible D match to TRBD2 (5 bases). The V gene lost 0 bases and the J gene lost 5 bases, with 10 bases spanning the gap. Germline assignment: CDR1 SGDLS and CDR2 YYNGEE. The CDR3 is made up of 14 amino acids. In DNA form, the CDR3 reads TGTGCCAGCAGCGTAGATGTGGGAGAAGATACGCAGTATTTT. Amino acids: CASSVDVGEDTQYF.

This clonotype was seen ten or more times. V is TRBV13 and J is TRBJ2-3; TRBD1 matches at 9 bases. Germline lookup yields CDR1 PRHDT and CDR2 FYEKMQ (reference sequence). The CDR3 runs to 18 residues. V shed 4 bases and J 3 bases; nucleotides not matched to a gene: 14. CDR3 DNA sequence: TGTGCCAGCAGCTCCAAGGGACAGGGAGGATTTCGGACAGATACGCAGTATTTT. Protein product: CASSSKGQGGFRTDTQYF.

There are many counts of this clonotype. The V and J genes are TRBV20-1 and TRBJ2-3; 11 bases align to TRBD1. Germline lookup yields CDR1 DFQATT and CDR2 SNEGSKA (reference sequence). The V segment lost 3 bases and the J segment 5 bases; nucleotides outside the gene matches: 4. CDR3 length: 14 amino acids. This CDR3 is CSASWTGGEDTQYF. DNA for the CDR3: TGCAGTGCTAGTTGGACAGGGGGCGAAGATACGCAGTATTTT.

On this clonotype: Given a much more abundant clone one base away, this may be a read error. This chain joins TRBV14 and TRBJ1-1; no firm D call. The germline gives CDR1 SGHDN, CDR2 FVKESK. The length of the CDR3 is 14 residues. CDR3 DNA sequence: TGTACCAGCAGCCACCCCCCCTGGAACACTGAAGCTTTCTTT. The encoded protein is CTSSHPPWNTEAFF.

V is TRBV6-2 or TRBV6-3 and J is TRBJ2-7; D is uncertain. This CDR3 comprises 13 residues. From germline, CDR1 is MNHEY and CDR2 SVGEGT. The germline V and J ends were trimmed by 6 bases and 5 bases, with 14 bases remaining between them. The CDR3 region is CASSPRGAHEQYF. CDR3 DNA: TGTGCCAGCAGCCCCCGCGGAGCGCACGAGCAGTACTTC.

This clonotype appeared many times. The rearrangement links TRBV7-9 to TRBJ2-7, with D maybe TRBD1 (5 bases). V was clipped by 5 bases and J by 3 bases, with 17 bases between them. Germline values: CDR1 SEHNR, CDR2 FQNEAQ (reference sequence). The CDR3 runs to 15 residues. The CDR3 is CASSPGPRANYEQYF. For the CDR3, the DNA is TGTGCCAGCAGCCCCGGGCCCAGGGCGAACTACGAGCAGTACTTC.

Details on this clonotype: A read error may be the cause here, since a much bigger clone is one base away. The chain carries TRBV19 and TRBJ2-7, with TRBD2 matching over 11 bases. This CDR3 contains 15 residues. CDR1 is LNHDA and CDR2 is SQIVND in the germline V gene (reference sequence). After removal of 6 bases from V and 4 bases from J, the junction contained 8 bases not matched to a gene. Written as DNA, the CDR3 is TGTGCCAGTAGAGGGATCCTAGCGGGGGGATACGAGCAGTACTTC. Its translation is CASRGILAGGYEQYF.

This clonotype was counted ten times or more. The chain has TRBV5-1 and TRBJ2-3; D is perhaps TRBD1 or TRBD2 (5 bases each). Germline CDR1 SGHRS, CDR2 YFSETQ. V dropped 0 bases and J dropped 2 bases, with 10 bases sitting between them. The CDR3 loop spans 15 amino acids. The CDR3 here is CASSLGGASTDTQYF. CDR3 DNA: TGCGCCAGCAGCTTGGGAGGGGCGTCCACAGATACGCAGTATTTT. Full variable domain (outside the CDR3, taken from reference TRBV5-1 and TRBJ2-3): KAGVTQTPRYLIKTRGQQVTLSCSPISGHRSVSWYQQTPGQGLQFLFEYFSETQRNKGNFPGRFSGRQFSNSRSEMNVSTLELGDSALYLCASSLGGASTDTQYFGPGTRLTVL.

As for this clonotype: Mismatch with germline at one junction end may stem from a read error. This sequence joins TRBV11-2 and TRBJ2-1, with D hard to call. CDR3 length: 11 amino acids. Germline CDR1 reads SGHAT; CDR2 reads FQNNGV. CDR3 DNA sequence: TGTGCCAGCAGCCCGTTGAATGGGCAGTTCTTC. Translating it yields CASSPLNGQFF.

On this clonotype itself: It may be a read error: a sequence one base away is much more abundant. No conserved phenylalanine or tryptophan is present at the end of the CDR3, so a read error is the likely explanation. The J gene is TRBJ2-7, the V gene TRBV13, with D possibly TRBD2 on 5 matching bases. CDR1 and CDR2 from the germline V gene are PRHDT and FYEKMQ (reference sequence). CDR3 length equals 15 residues. With 5 bases removed from V and 2 bases from J, the gap between germline ends came to 16 bases. CDR3 protein: CASSTSFSATYEQYL. CDR3 nucleotides: TGTGCCAGCAGCACTTCCTTTAGCGCAACCTACGAGCAGTACCTC.

This clonotype has a count of ten or more. The chain uses TRBV20-1 and TRBJ2-7, with 7 bases that match TRBD1. There are 13 residues in the CDR3. V shed 4 bases, J shed 1 base, and the junction held 4 bases outside the gene matches. CDR1 DFQATT and CDR2 SNEGSKA come from the germline V gene (reference sequence). The CDR3 sequence: CSAKGTASYEQYF. CDR3 coding DNA: TGCAGTGCTAAAGGGACAGCGTCCTACGAGCAGTACTTC.

With regard to this clonotype: A single base separates this from a much larger clone, so it may be a read error. The chain is built from TRBV4-3 and TRBJ2-3, with D hard to call. With 0 bases removed from V and 11 bases from J, the gap between germline ends came to 15 bases. The CDR3 is made up of 14 amino acids. The V gene's germline CDR1 is LGHNA and CDR2 YSLEER. CDR3 coding DNA: TGCGCCAGCAGCCAAGACATGTCGGCTGACGGGCAGTATTTT. Protein: CASSQDMSADGQYF.

This clonotype was seen at least ten times. The chain has TRBV7-9 and TRBJ2-7; D unclear. The CDR3 sequence is 13 residues long. Germline V CDR1 and CDR2: SEHNR, FQNEAQ (reference sequence). The germline V and J ends were trimmed by 1 base and 5 bases, with 9 bases remaining between them. This CDR3 is CASSLEPAHEQYF. CDR3 sequence (DNA): TGTGCCAGCAGCTTAGAGCCCGCCCACGAGCAGTACTTC. Together with reference TRBV7-9 and TRBJ2-7, the CDR3 gives the full variable domain: DTGVSQNPRHKITKRGQNVTFRCDPISEHNRLYWYRQTLGQGPEFLTYFQNEAQLEKSRLLSDRFSAERPKGSFSTLEIQRTEQGDSAMYLCASSLEPAHEQYFGPGTRLTVT.

The chain employs TRBV19 and TRBJ1-1, with TRBD1 as a possible D gene (5 bases). The V end was cut by 10 bases, the J end by 7 bases, with 16 bases between. The CDR3 is made up of 12 amino acids. Looked up from germline, CDR1 is LNHDA and CDR2 is SQIVND (reference sequence). The CDR3 DNA reads as TGTGCCACCAGACCGGGGGTAAATGAAGCTTTCTTT. This translates into CATRPGVNEAFF.